This TCR beta chain was identified in a study of blood T cell repertoires in COVID-19. Study-wide background: Acute and convalescent COVID-19 samples came from the United States, Italy and Spain. The analysed material was cDNA or gDNA that came from T cells, B-cell-depleted T cells, or PBMCs.

The CDR3 is made up of 15 amino acids. CDR1 and CDR2 from the germline V gene are SGHAT and FQNNGV. The V and J ends lost 2 bases and 5 bases, in that order; junction bases with no gene match: 9. The authors' processing: Estimates of nucleated cell counts were drawn from the amplification of reference gene primers. Assay used: immunoSEQ multiplex PCR; TCRdb lists only in-frame clones, some missing. V, J and clone size were drawn from that table, and D and trimming were deduced from the DNA. The sample has about 140,000 clones, 70% to 80% seen once. Material: peripheral blood. The gene calls are TRBV11-2 and TRBJ2-7; TRBD1 matches 7 bases. This TCR was sampled from a man in his 60s who had recovered from COVID-19. CDR3: CASSLPVRGRDEQYF. In nucleotides, the CDR3 is TGTGCCAGCAGCTTACCTGTAAGGGGGCGGGACGAGCAGTACTTC. Complete variable domain (other parts from reference TRBV11-2 and TRBJ2-7): EAGVAQSPRYKIIEKRQSVAFWCNPISGHATLYWYQQILGQGPKLLIQFQNNGVVDDSQLPKDRFSAERLKGVDSTLKIQPAKLEDSAVYLCASSLPVRGRDEQYFGPGTRLTVT.